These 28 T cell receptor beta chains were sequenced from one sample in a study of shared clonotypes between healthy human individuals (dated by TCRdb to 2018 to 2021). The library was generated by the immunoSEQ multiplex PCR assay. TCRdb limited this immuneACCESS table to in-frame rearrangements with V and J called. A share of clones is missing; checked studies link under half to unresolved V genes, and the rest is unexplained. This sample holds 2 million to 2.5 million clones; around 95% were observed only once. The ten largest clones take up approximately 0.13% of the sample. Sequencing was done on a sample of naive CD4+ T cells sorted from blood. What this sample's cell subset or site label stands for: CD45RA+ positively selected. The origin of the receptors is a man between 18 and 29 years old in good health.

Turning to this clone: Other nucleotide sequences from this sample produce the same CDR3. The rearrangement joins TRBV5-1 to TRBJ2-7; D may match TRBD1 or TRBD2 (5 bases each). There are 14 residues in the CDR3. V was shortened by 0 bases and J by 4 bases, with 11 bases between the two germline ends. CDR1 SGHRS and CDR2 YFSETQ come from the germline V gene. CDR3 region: CASSLAAGAYEQYF. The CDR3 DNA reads TGCGCCAGCAGCTTGGCCGCCGGGGCTTACGAGCAGTACTTC.

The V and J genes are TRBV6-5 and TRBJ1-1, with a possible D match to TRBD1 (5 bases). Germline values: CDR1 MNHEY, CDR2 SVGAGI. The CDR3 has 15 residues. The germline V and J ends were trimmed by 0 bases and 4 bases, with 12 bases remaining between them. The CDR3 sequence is CASSYSLIGATEAFF. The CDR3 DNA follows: TGTGCCAGCAGTTACTCTTTGATCGGGGCCACTGAAGCTTTCTTT.

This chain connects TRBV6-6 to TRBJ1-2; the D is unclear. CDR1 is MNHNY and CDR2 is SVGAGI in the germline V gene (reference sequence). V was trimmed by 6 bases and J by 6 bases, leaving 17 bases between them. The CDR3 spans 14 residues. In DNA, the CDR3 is TGTGCCAGCAGACTGCGACGGGATTCCGATGGCTACACCTTC. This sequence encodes CASRLRRDSDGYTF.

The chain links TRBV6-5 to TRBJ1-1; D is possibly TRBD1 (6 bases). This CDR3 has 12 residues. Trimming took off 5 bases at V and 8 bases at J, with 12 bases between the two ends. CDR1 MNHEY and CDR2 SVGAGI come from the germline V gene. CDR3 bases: TGTGCCAGCAGTCGTTCGGGACAAGAAGCTTTCTTT. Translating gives CASSRSGQEAFF.

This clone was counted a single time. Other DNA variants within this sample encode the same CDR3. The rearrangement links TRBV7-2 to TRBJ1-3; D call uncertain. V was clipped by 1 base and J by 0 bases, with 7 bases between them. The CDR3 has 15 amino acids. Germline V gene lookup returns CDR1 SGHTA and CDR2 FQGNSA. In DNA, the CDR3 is TGTGCCAGCAGCTTAGATGTAGCCTCTGGAAACACCATATATTTT. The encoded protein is CASSLDVASGNTIYF.

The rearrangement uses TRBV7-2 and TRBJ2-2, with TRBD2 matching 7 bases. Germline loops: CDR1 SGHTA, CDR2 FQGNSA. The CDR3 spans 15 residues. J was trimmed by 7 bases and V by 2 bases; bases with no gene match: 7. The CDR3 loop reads CASSLREGLHGELFF. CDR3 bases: TGTGCCAGCAGCTTAAGGGAGGGCCTGCACGGGGAGCTGTTTTTT.

The CDR3 coding sequence is TGTGCCAGCAGCTTAGCAGGACTAGCGGGAGGGCAGGATACGCAGTATTTT. Translation gives CASSLAGLAGGQDTQYF. The rearrangement joins TRBV7-2 to TRBJ2-3; 15 nucleotides agree with TRBD2. This CDR3 is built from 17 residues. The germline V gene has CDR1 SGHTA and CDR2 FQGNSA. The V gene end was trimmed by 0 bases and the J gene end by 6 bases; junction bases not matched to a gene: 4.

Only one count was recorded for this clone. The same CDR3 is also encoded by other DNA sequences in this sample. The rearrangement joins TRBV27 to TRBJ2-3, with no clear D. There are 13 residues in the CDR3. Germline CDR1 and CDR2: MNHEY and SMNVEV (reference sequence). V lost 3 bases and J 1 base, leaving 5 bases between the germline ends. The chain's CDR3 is CASSFSGTDTQYF. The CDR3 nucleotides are TGTGCCAGCAGTTTCTCCGGCACAGATACGCAGTATTTT.

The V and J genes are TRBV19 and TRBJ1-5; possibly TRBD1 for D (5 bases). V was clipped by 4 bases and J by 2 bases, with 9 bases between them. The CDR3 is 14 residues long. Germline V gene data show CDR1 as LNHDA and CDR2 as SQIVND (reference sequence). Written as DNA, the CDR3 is TGTGCCAGTAGTACCGTGACAGGCAATCAGCCCCAGCATTTT. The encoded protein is CASSTVTGNQPQHF.

As DNA, the CDR3 is TGTGCCAGCAGCTCCAATAAGGGAGTCCTCTACGAGCAGTACTTC. It yields the protein CASSSNKGVLYEQYF. The chain recombines TRBV7-2 with TRBJ2-7; D is perhaps TRBD2 (5 bases). CDR3 length: 15 residues. Germline values: CDR1 SGHTA, CDR2 FQGNSA. Trimming took off 4 bases at V and 3 bases at J, with 16 bases between the two ends.

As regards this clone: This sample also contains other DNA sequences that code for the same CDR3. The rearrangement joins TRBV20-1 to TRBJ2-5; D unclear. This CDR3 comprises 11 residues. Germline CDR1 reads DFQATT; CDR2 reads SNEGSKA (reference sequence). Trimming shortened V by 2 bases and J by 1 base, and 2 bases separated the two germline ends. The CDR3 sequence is CSARLQETQYF. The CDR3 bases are TGCAGTGCTAGACTCCAAGAGACCCAGTACTTC.

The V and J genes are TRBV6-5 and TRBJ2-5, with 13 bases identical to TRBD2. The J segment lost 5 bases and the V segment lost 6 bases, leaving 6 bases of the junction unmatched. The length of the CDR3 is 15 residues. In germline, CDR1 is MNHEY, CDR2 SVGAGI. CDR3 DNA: TGTGCCAGCAGGGCCCCGGGACTAGCGGGGGAGACCCAGTACTTC. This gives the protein CASRAPGLAGETQYF.

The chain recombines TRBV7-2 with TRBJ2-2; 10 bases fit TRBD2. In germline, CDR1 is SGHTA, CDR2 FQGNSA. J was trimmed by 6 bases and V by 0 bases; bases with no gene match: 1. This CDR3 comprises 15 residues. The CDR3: CASSLALAGAGELFF. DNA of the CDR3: TGTGCCAGCAGCTTAGCTCTAGCGGGGGCCGGGGAGCTGTTTTTT.

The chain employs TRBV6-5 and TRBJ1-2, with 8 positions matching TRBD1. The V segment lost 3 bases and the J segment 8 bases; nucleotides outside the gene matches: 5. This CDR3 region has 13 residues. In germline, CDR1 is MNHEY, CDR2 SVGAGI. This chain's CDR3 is CASSYAQGEGYTF. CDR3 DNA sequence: TGTGCCAGCAGTTATGCACAGGGGGAAGGCTACACCTTC.

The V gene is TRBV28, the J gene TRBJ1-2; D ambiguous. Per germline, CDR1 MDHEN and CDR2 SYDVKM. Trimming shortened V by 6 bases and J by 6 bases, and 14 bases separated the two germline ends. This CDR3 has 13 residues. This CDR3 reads CASRRVYSDGYTF. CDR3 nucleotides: TGTGCCAGCAGAAGGGTATATTCGGATGGCTACACCTTC.

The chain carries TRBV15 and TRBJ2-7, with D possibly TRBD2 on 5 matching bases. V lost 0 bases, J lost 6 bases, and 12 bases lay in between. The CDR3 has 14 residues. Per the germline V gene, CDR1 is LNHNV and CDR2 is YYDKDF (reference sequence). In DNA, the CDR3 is TGTGCCACCAGCAGAGAAGGTAGCGTCGGCGAGCAGTACTTC. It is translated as CATSREGSVGEQYF.

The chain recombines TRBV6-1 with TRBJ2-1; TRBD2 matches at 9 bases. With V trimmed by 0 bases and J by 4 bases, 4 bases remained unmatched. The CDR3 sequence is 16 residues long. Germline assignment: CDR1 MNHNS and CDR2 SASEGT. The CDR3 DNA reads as TGTGCCAGCAGTGAAGCGACTAGCGGATCTTACAATGAGCAGTTCTTC. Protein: CASSEATSGSYNEQFF.

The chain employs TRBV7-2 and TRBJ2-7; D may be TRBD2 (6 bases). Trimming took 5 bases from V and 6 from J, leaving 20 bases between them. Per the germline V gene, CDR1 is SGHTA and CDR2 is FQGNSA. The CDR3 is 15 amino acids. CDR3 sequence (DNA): TGTGCCAGCAGCCCCCGAGGAGGGGTGGACGTCGAGCAGTACTTC. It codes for CASSPRGGVDVEQYF.

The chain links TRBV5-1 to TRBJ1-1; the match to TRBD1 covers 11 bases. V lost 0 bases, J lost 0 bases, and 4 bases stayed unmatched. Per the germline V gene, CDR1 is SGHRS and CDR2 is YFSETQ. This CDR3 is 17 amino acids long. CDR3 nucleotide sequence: TGCGCCAGCAGCTTGGCGGGACAGGGGGAAATGAACACTGAAGCTTTCTTT. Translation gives CASSLAGQGEMNTEAFF.

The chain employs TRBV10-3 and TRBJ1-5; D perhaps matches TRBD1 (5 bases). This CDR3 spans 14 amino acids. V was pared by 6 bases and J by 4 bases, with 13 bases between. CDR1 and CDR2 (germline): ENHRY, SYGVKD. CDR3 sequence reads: CAIRGHGQNQPQHF. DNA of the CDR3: TGTGCCATCAGAGGACACGGCCAGAATCAGCCCCAGCATTTT.

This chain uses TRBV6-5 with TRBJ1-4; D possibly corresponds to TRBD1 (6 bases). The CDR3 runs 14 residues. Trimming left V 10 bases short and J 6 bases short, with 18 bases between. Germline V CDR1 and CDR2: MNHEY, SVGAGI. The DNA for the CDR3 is TGTGCCAACCCCGGCACAGGGCCTCATGAAAAACTGTTTTTT. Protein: CANPGTGPHEKLFF.

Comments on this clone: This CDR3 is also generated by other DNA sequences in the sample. In DNA, the CDR3 is TGCAGCGCCAGACAGGGAGAGACCCAGTACTTC. The encoded protein is CSARQGETQYF. The V and J genes are TRBV29-1 and TRBJ2-5, with 7 positions matching TRBD1. The germline gives CDR1 SQVTM, CDR2 ANQGSEA. CDR3 length: 11 amino acids. The junction had 3 bases not matched to a gene; V was cut back by 7 bases and J by 4 bases.

Here the CDR3 reads CASSFQGPRYEQYF. In DNA, the CDR3 is TGTGCCAGCAGTTTCCAGGGACCACGATACGAGCAGTACTTC. This chain uses TRBV28 with TRBJ2-7; D might be TRBD1 or TRBD2, each matching 5 bases. The CDR3 length is 14 residues. Per the germline V gene, CDR1 is MDHEN and CDR2 is SYDVKM. V was shortened by 3 bases and J by 4 bases, with 13 bases between the two germline ends.

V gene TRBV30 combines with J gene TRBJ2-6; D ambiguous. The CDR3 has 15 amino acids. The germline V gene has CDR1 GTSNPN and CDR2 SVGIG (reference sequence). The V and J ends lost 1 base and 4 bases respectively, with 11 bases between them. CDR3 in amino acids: CAWSEGGSGANVLTF. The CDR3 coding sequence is TGTGCCTGGAGTGAAGGTGGGTCAGGGGCCAACGTCCTGACTTTC. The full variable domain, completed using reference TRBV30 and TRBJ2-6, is SQTIHQWPATLVQPVGSPLSLECTVEGTSNPNLYWYRQAAGRGLQLLFYSVGIGQISSEVPQNLSASRPQDRQFILSSKKLLLSDSGFYLCAWSEGGSGANVLTFGAGSRLTVL.

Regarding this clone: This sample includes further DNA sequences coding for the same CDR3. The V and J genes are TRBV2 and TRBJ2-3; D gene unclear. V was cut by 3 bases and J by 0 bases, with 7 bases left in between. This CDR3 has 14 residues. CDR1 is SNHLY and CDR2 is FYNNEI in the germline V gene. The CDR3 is CASSDWASTDTQYF. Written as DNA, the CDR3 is TGTGCCAGCAGTGATTGGGCAAGCACAGATACGCAGTATTTT. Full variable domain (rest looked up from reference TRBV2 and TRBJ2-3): EPEVTQTPSHQVTQMGQEVILRCVPISNHLYFYWYRQILGQKVEFLVSFYNNEISEKSEIFDDQFSVERPDGSNFTLKIRSTKLEDSAMYFCASSDWASTDTQYFGPGTRLTVL.

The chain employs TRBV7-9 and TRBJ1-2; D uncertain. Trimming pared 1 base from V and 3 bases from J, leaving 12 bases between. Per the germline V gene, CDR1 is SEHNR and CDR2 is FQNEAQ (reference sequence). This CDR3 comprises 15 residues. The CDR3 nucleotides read TGTGCCAGCAGCTTAGGACCTGCCGGGGACTATGGCTACACCTTC. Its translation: CASSLGPAGDYGYTF.

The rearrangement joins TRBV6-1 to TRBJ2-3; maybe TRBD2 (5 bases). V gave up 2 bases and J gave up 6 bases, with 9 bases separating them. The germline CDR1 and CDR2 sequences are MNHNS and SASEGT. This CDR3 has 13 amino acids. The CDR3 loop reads CASSEMTGDTQYF. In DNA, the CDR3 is TGTGCCAGCAGTGAAATGACGGGGGATACGCAGTATTTT.

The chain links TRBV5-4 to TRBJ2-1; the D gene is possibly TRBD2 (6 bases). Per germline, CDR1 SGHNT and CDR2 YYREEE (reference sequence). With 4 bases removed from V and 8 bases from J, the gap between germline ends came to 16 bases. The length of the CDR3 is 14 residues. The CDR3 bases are TGTGCCAGCAGCACCGGGACTCAAGGATATGAGCAGTTCTTC. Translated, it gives CASSTGTQGYEQFF.